One and the same sample provided the 31 T cell receptor beta chains below, sequenced in a study of beta chain features in type 1 diabetes. These TCRs' antigens remain unknown. Every bit of the isolated RNA underwent reverse transcription, so sequencing read expressed TCRB transcripts. Some clones are missing from TCRdb's copy, which holds only in-frame ones; the method was immunoSEQ multiplex PCR. The sample contains about 150,000 clones, around 8% of which appear only once. The study's findings and limits: Type 1 diabetes patients showed a moderate but significant shortening of TCRB CDR3s in all four CD4+ subsets.

The sequenced material came from central memory CD4+ T cells from blood. Every receptor here comes from a middle-aged woman with type 1 diabetes.

The rearrangement joins TRBV9 to TRBJ2-7; a possible D gene is TRBD2 (5 bases). Germline V gene lookup returns CDR1 SGDLS and CDR2 YYNGEE. The CDR3 has 14 residues. V lost 0 bases, J lost 4 bases, and 11 bases lay in between. This CDR3 reads CASSVASSPYEQYF. CDR3 sequence (DNA): TGTGCCAGCAGCGTAGCTTCTAGCCCTTACGAGCAGTACTTC.

This chain links TRBV7-2 with TRBJ1-1; D not certain. The ends were cut back, 1 base at V and 8 bases at J, with 8 bases in the middle. Germline CDR1 SGHTA, CDR2 FQGNSA. This CDR3 is built from 12 residues. DNA of the CDR3: TGTGCCAGCAGCTTAGATCTCGGGGAAGCTTTCTTT. Its translation is CASSLDLGEAFF.

On this clone itself: The junction and the germline gene differ at one end; a read error may be behind it. The chain uses TRBV6-5 and TRBJ1-1, with no clear D. There are 13 residues in the CDR3. CDR1 is MNHEY, CDR2 SVGAGI, per germline. As DNA, the CDR3 is TGTGCCATCAGTGAGGCGGGGAACACTGAAGCTTTCTTT. Protein sequence: CAISEAGNTEAFF.

This clone appeared a few times. The genes are TRBV4-1 and TRBJ2-3; maybe TRBD2 (6 bases). The CDR3 contains 16 residues. V lost 3 bases and J lost 6, with 19 bases in between. Germline assignment: CDR1 MGHRA and CDR2 YSYEKL. The CDR3 spells CASSQSIQGLVDTQYF. Written as DNA, the CDR3 is TGCGCCAGCAGCCAGTCCATCCAGGGACTCGTTGATACGCAGTATTTT.

This clone has more than one count but fewer than ten. The V call is TRBV6-1, the J call TRBJ2-3; 12 positions match TRBD2. CDR3 length: 17 amino acids. Germline CDR1 reads MNHNS; CDR2 reads SASEGT. The V gene end was trimmed by 4 bases and the J gene end by 4 bases; junction bases not matched to a gene: 9. CDR3 nucleotide sequence: TGTGCCAGCAGTGGCCTTCTAGCGGGAGGGCCTCCAGATACGCAGTATTTT. Its protein product is CASSGLLAGGPPDTQYF.

This clone turned up a few times. The V call is TRBV28, the J call TRBJ2-2, with TRBD1 identical over 7 bases. The CDR3 length is 15 residues. Germline CDR1 is MDHEN and CDR2 is SYDVKM. Trimming took 2 bases from V and 5 from J; bases not matched to a gene: 5. The CDR3 region has the DNA TGTGCCAGCAGTTTAGCGACAGGGCGTACCGGGGAGCTGTTTTTT. Translating it yields CASSLATGRTGELFF.

This clone was recorded a few times. CDR3 loop: CASSPRWGTGPQHF. CDR3 in DNA: TGTGCCAGCAGCCCCCGTTGGGGGACTGGGCCCCAGCATTTT. The gene calls are TRBV9 and TRBJ1-5, with TRBD1 as a possible D gene (5 bases). The CDR3 loop spans 14 amino acids. Trimming pared 4 bases from V and 9 bases from J, leaving 17 bases between. CDR1 is SGDLS, CDR2 YYNGEE, per germline.

This clone was recorded a few times. This rearrangement joins TRBV9 to TRBJ2-5; 8 nucleotides line up with TRBD2. The CDR3 extends over 13 amino acids. From germline, CDR1 is SGDLS and CDR2 YYNGEE. Trimming removed 4 bases from V and 5 bases from J; junction bases left unmatched: 4. CDR3 sequence reads: CASSFRLAETQYF. CDR3 in DNA: TGTGCCAGCAGCTTCCGACTAGCGGAGACCCAGTACTTC.

This clone showed up just once. The chain couples TRBV4-2 to TRBJ1-2; TRBD1 aligns across 7 bases. The CDR3 has 15 residues. With 0 bases clipped from V and 6 bases from J, the junction kept 7 bases outside the gene matches. Germline V gives CDR1 LGHNA, CDR2 YNFKEQ. This chain's CDR3 is CASSQDRTGPHGYTF. In DNA form, the CDR3 reads TGTGCCAGCAGCCAAGACCGGACAGGACCCCATGGCTACACCTTC.

The chain recombines TRBV27 with TRBJ1-2, with a possible D match to TRBD1 (6 bases). Germline V CDR1 and CDR2: MNHEY, SMNVEV (reference sequence). Between the trimmed V and J ends, which lost 7 bases and 10 bases, there was a span of 13 bases. CDR3 length: 11 amino acids. In nucleotides, the CDR3 is TGTGCCAGCAAAGGGGGGAGGGACTACACCTTC. This translates into CASKGGRDYTF.

This clone was counted a few times. The CDR3 region has the DNA TGTGCCAGCAGGGACAGGTTCTCCGGTGAAAAACTGTTTTTT. Amino acids: CASRDRFSGEKLFF. The chain has TRBV2 and TRBJ1-4, with TRBD1 matching over 7 bases. The V gene end was trimmed by 6 bases and the J gene end by 7 bases; junction bases not matched to a gene: 8. The CDR3 spans 14 residues. CDR1 is SNHLY and CDR2 is FYNNEI in the germline V gene. Supplemented by reference TRBV2 and TRBJ1-4, the full variable domain reads EPEVTQTPSHQVTQMGQEVILRCVPISNHLYFYWYRQILGQKVEFLVSFYNNEISEKSEIFDDQFSVERPDGSNFTLKIRSTKLEDSAMYFCASRDRFSGEKLFFGSGTQLSVL.

This clone was seen only a few times. The chain recombines TRBV5-1 with TRBJ1-4; TRBD1 might be the D (6 bases). This CDR3 has 13 residues. Germline V lookup: CDR1 SGHRS, CDR2 YFSETQ. Trimming removed 4 bases from V and 8 bases from J, with 12 bases in between. The CDR3 DNA reads as TGCGCCAGCAGCCCCAGGGGCGGGGAAAAACTGTTTTTT. Amino acids: CASSPRGGEKLFF.

The chain has TRBV5-4 and TRBJ1-5; maybe TRBD1 (6 bases). Germline V gives CDR1 SGHNT, CDR2 YYREEE (reference sequence). The CDR3 runs 16 residues. Trimming took 0 bases from V and 7 from J, leaving 17 bases between them. CDR3: CASSLDGQRDGQPQHF. CDR3 nucleotides: TGTGCCAGCAGCTTGGACGGACAGAGGGACGGCCAGCCCCAGCATTTT.

This clone has more than one count but fewer than ten. The gene calls are TRBV28 and TRBJ2-7; 14 bases match TRBD2. Germline values: CDR1 MDHEN, CDR2 SYDVKM. This CDR3 spans 16 amino acids. Trimming at V came to 4 bases and at J to 7 bases, leaving 9 bases not matched to a gene. The CDR3 loop reads CASSSPGLAGVGEQYF. DNA of the CDR3: TGTGCCAGCAGTTCACCGGGACTAGCGGGAGTCGGGGAGCAGTACTTC.

This clone was seen more than once but under ten times. This CDR3 reads CASSQVAGSFGELFF. CDR3 coding DNA: TGCGCCAGCAGCCAAGTAGCAGGGTCCTTCGGGGAGCTGTTTTTT. The chain combines TRBV4-3 with TRBJ2-2, with D possibly matching TRBD1 (5 bases). CDR3 size: 15 residues. V shed 1 base and J shed 7 bases, with 13 bases lying between them. Germline CDR1 reads LGHNA; CDR2 reads YSLEER.

This clone was seen ten or more times. The chain links TRBV6-6 to TRBJ2-7, with 9 bases that match TRBD2. Germline V gene data show CDR1 as MNHNY and CDR2 as SVGAGI (reference sequence). This CDR3 is 13 amino acids long. Unmatched junction bases numbered 9, after V lost 8 bases and J lost 7 bases. The CDR3 nucleotides read TGTGCCAGCCAGGGACTAGCCCTCCCGGAGCAGTACTTC. This translates into CASQGLALPEQYF.

The rearrangement joins TRBV2 to TRBJ1-4; 7 nucleotides match TRBD1. Trimming took 6 bases from V and 0 from J; bases not matched to a gene: 4. Germline-derived CDR1 and CDR2 are SNHLY and FYNNEI. CDR3 length equals 15 residues. CDR3 region: CASRRQGSTNEKLFF. For the CDR3, the DNA is TGTGCCAGCAGGAGACAGGGTTCAACTAATGAAAAACTGTTTTTT. The full variable domain, with the rest looked up from reference TRBV2 and TRBJ1-4, is EPEVTQTPSHQVTQMGQEVILRCVPISNHLYFYWYRQILGQKVEFLVSFYNNEISEKSEIFDDQFSVERPDGSNFTLKIRSTKLEDSAMYFCASRRQGSTNEKLFFGSGTQLSVL.

The genes are TRBV5-1 and TRBJ2-7; the D gene is possibly TRBD2 (7 bases). V was pared by 4 bases and J by 5 bases, with 22 bases between. The CDR3 is 16 residues long. CDR1 and CDR2 (germline): SGHRS, YFSETQ. In DNA form, the CDR3 reads TGCGCCAGCAGCCTCCGGTCCCTAAGGGGGGGCGACGAGCAGTACTTC. It specifies CASSLRSLRGGDEQYF.

V usage is TRBV7-2 and J usage is TRBJ2-7, with D possibly TRBD1 on 6 matching bases. Trimming left V 5 bases short and J 2 bases short, with 7 bases between. The germline CDR1 and CDR2 sequences are SGHTA and FQGNSA. The CDR3 sequence is 12 residues long. CDR3 region: CASSRDTYEQYF. Here the CDR3 DNA reads TGTGCCAGCAGCCGGGACACCTACGAGCAGTACTTC.

This clone was seen only a few times. The gene calls are TRBV18 and TRBJ1-4; 9 nucleotides agree with TRBD1. The V segment lost 3 bases and the J segment 8 bases; nucleotides outside the gene matches: 7. The germline V gene encodes CDR1 KGHSH and CDR2 LQKENI. This CDR3 comprises 15 residues. CDR3 protein: CASSPFGTGSEKLFF. The CDR3, as DNA: TGTGCCAGCTCACCCTTTGGGACAGGGAGCGAAAAACTGTTTTTT.

The rearrangement uses TRBV28 and TRBJ2-1; 16 bases are shared with TRBD2. The CDR3 spans 16 residues. Germline V CDR1 and CDR2: MDHEN, SYDVKM. V gave up 3 bases and J gave up 9 bases; unmatched junction bases: 5. CDR3 in DNA: TGTGCCAGCAGTTTGGTGGGACTAGCGGGGGGGGGTGAGCAGTTCTTC. Its translation: CASSLVGLAGGGEQFF.

This chain uses TRBV29-1 with TRBJ1-5; no clear D gene. The V gene lost 4 bases and the J gene lost 3 bases, with 10 bases spanning the gap. This CDR3 region has 13 residues. Germline assignment: CDR1 SQVTM and CDR2 ANQGSEA. CDR3 sequence: CSVGESDNQPQHF. The DNA of the CDR3 is TGCAGCGTTGGGGAGAGTGACAATCAGCCCCAGCATTTT. The variable domain in full, completed from reference TRBV29-1 and TRBJ1-5, reads SAVISQKPSRDICQRGTSLTIQCQVDSQVTMMFWYRQQPGQSLTLIATANQGSEATYESGFVIDKFPISRPNLTFSTLTVSNMSPEDSSIYLCSVGESDNQPQHFGDGTRLSIL.

This clone was seen a handful of times. The V call is TRBV28, the J call TRBJ1-1; D is undetermined. The CDR3 covers 11 residues. Per the germline V gene, CDR1 is MDHEN and CDR2 is SYDVKM. Trimming left V 6 bases short and J 6 bases short, with 8 bases between. CDR3 coding DNA: TGTGCCAGCAGCCTGTTATCTGAAGCTTTCTTT. This translates into CASSLLSEAFF.

The rearrangement uses TRBV27 and TRBJ1-5; D may be TRBD1 (6 bases). V lost 3 bases to trimming and J lost 2 bases, with 29 bases between them. CDR3 size: 21 residues. The V gene's germline CDR1 is MNHEY and CDR2 SMNVEV (reference sequence). The CDR3 DNA reads as TGTGCCAGCAGTTTGAGGAGAGGGGGAGTACAGGCGGGGGTCGGCAATCAGCCCCAGCATTTT. It codes for CASSLRRGGVQAGVGNQPQHF.

V usage is TRBV28 and J usage is TRBJ1-2, with a tentative D call TRBD1 (6 bases). CDR3 length equals 13 residues. The V end was cut by 3 bases, the J end by 6 bases, with 11 bases between. The germline V gene encodes CDR1 MDHEN and CDR2 SYDVKM. The CDR3 here is CASSLVAGDGYTF. CDR3 bases: TGTGCCAGCAGTTTGGTAGCAGGGGATGGCTACACCTTC.

This rearrangement joins TRBV5-6 to TRBJ2-7, with TRBD1 identical over 7 bases. The CDR3 consists of 15 residues. CDR1 and CDR2 (germline): SGHDT, YYEEEE. With 5 bases clipped from V and 0 bases from J, the junction kept 8 bases outside the gene matches. Here the CDR3 reads CASSFDRASSYEQYF. The CDR3 coding sequence is TGTGCCAGCAGTTTCGACAGGGCGAGCTCCTACGAGCAGTACTTC.

The rearrangement uses TRBV7-9 and TRBJ2-3; no clear D. Trimming took 5 bases from V and 4 from J, leaving 13 bases between them. CDR1 SEHNR and CDR2 FQNEAQ come from the germline V gene (reference sequence). The CDR3 runs 14 residues. Here the CDR3 reads CASSANTFPDTQYF. The CDR3 nucleotides are TGTGCCAGCAGCGCAAACACCTTCCCAGATACGCAGTATTTT.

The chain has TRBV28 and TRBJ2-7, with D perhaps TRBD1 (6 bases). Germline assignment: CDR1 MDHEN and CDR2 SYDVKM. This CDR3 is built from 15 residues. V dropped 5 bases and J dropped 2 bases, with 16 bases sitting between them. CDR3 protein: CASSGQGRTTYEQYF. CDR3 bases: TGTGCCAGCAGTGGTCAGGGGAGAACAACCTACGAGCAGTACTTC.

V and J are TRBV7-6 and TRBJ1-3; TRBD1 aligns across 7 bases. J lost 2 bases, V lost 5 bases, and 9 bases had no gene match. The CDR3 length is 16 residues. Per germline, CDR1 SGHVS and CDR2 FNYEAQ. The CDR3 protein is CASSLTGPRAGNTIYF. The CDR3 bases are TGTGCCAGCAGCCTGACAGGGCCGAGAGCTGGAAACACCATATATTTT.

Ten or more counts support this clone. The gene calls are TRBV29-1 and TRBJ2-3; weak D call: TRBD2 (5 bases). The germline CDR1 and CDR2 sequences are SQVTM and ANQGSEA. This CDR3 comprises 13 residues. Deletions cut 1 base from V and 2 bases from J, with 7 bases between. The CDR3 is CSVEGGITDTQYF. The CDR3 bases are TGCAGCGTTGAAGGAGGGATCACAGATACGCAGTATTTT.

The chain is built from TRBV9 and TRBJ2-7; D uncertain. CDR1 is SGDLS and CDR2 is YYNGEE in the germline V gene. Trimming cost V 3 bases and J 1 base, with 14 bases left between them. CDR3 length equals 15 residues. In DNA form, the CDR3 reads TGTGCCAGCAGCGGCTCCGCAGGCGTTTCCTACGAGCAGTACTTC. This encodes CASSGSAGVSYEQYF.